This TCR beta chain was captured in a study of cytomegalovirus exposure and HLA in healthy donors. A multiplex PCR was run with 60 Vbeta primers and 13 Jbeta primers. Data came from immunoSEQ multiplex PCR; TCRdb stores just in-frame clones and leaves some out. The table records tens of thousands of clones, more than 80% of them present only once. With respect to this clone: Other DNA sequences in this specimen translate into the identical CDR3.

After removal of 3 bases from V and 6 bases from J, the junction contained 4 bases not matched to a gene. CDR1 is MNHEY, CDR2 SMNVEV, per germline (reference sequence). The CDR3 totals 13 residues. The specimen sequenced was PBMCs. The clonotype originates from a woman aged 25 to 39 in good health and CMV-seronegative. The J gene is TRBJ2-7, the V gene TRBV27; 8 bases map to TRBD1. The CDR3 sequence: CASSFPGGFEQYF. In nucleotides, the CDR3 is TGTGCCAGCAGTTTCCCAGGGGGCTTCGAGCAGTACTTC.